This TCR beta chain was sequenced during a study of blood T cell repertoires in COVID-19. TCRdb's table, derived via immunoSEQ multiplex PCR, lists solely in-frame clones and lacks some. The sample contains around 330,000 clones, 85% of which appear only once. With respect to this clone: The same CDR3 arises from other DNA sequences in this sample as well.

Germline V gene lookup returns CDR1 SGHRS and CDR2 YFSETQ. The CDR3 is 14 residues long. The J segment lost 4 bases and the V segment lost 2 bases, leaving 3 bases of the junction unmatched. The genes are TRBV5-1 and TRBJ2-1; 7 bases align to TRBD2. Sequencing was done on a sample of PBMCs or T cells enriched from blood (not recorded which). This TCR came from a young woman who had been exposed to COVID-19. The CDR3 spells CASSLTGGYNEQFF. The CDR3 region has the DNA TGCGCCAGCAGCTTAACGGGGGGTTACAATGAGCAGTTCTTC.